This TCR beta chain was obtained from a study of blood T cell repertoires in COVID-19. About the research overall: Researchers got acute and convalescent COVID-19 samples from the United States, Italy and Spain.

Source study methods: Nucleated cell number was recorded as an estimate derived from reference gene primer amplification. Using immunoSEQ multiplex PCR, the repertoire was profiled, and TCRdb retains in-frame clones only, with some absent. V and J calls and clone size are copied from that table; D and trimming were computed from the DNA. The sample includes 70,000 to 90,000 clones, around 88% seen only once; the top ten take 1.2%. The CDR3 totals 14 residues. The ends lost 5 bases at V and 6 bases at J; junction bases unmatched: 8. Germline V lookup: CDR1 PRHDT, CDR2 FYEKMQ (reference sequence). All enrollees were roughly 18 to 95 years old and from under 25 US areas.

V usage is TRBV13 and J usage is TRBJ1-1; 8 bases match TRBD1. The receptor was isolated from a woman in her 50s with acute COVID-19. Input material: PBMCs or T cells enriched from blood (not recorded which). The CDR3 loop reads CASSIQGASSEAFF. CDR3 bases: TGTGCCAGCAGCATCCAGGGGGCAAGTTCTGAAGCTTTCTTT.